The clone carrying this T cell receptor (beta chain) was seen just once. This record comes from a study of blood T cell repertoires in COVID-19. Overall study context: Sources were T cells, B-cell-depleted T cells, or PBMCs; the material itself was cDNA or gDNA.

It was during active infection that Seattle patients were enrolled and then longitudinally followed. Germline V gives CDR1 MNHNS, CDR2 SASEGT. The ends lost 3 bases at V and 5 bases at J; junction bases unmatched: 10. The CDR3 totals 15 residues. Original handling: Nucleated cell number was recorded as an estimate derived from reference gene primer amplification. Measured with immunoSEQ multiplex PCR; TCRdb has only the in-frame clones, and not every one. D and trimming come from the DNA, and the V and J calls and clone size come from that table. The top ten clones hold 0.8% to 0.9% of a sample with roughly 480,000 clones, 85% to 90% of them seen once.

Sample: peripheral blood. This rearrangement joins TRBV6-1 to TRBJ2-7; TRBD2 agrees at 7 bases. This TCR was sampled from a man aged 18 to 35 with COVID-19, enrolled during active disease. The CDR3 DNA sequence: TGTGCCAGCAGTGACAGTCCCTCGGGAGGTGACGAGCAGTACTTC. It specifies CASSDSPSGGDEQYF.